These 8 T cell receptor delta chains came from one sample sequenced in a study of γδ T cells in repeated Plasmodium falciparum infection. With CATT, TCRdb re-called clones from the multiplex PCR reads. In the table there are some 100,000 delta-chain clones, roughly 1.4% of which are singletons. Vgamma9/Vdelta2+ and Vdelta2-negative gammadelta T cells were flow-sorted from PBMC for bulk sequencing. The specimen sequenced was gamma-delta T cells from blood. The receptors stem from a pool of human donors (malaria-infected and uninfected, not separated).

In this sample, this clone turned up many times. This CDR3 is also generated by other DNA sequences in the sample. This rearrangement joins TRDV1 to TRDJ1, with TRDD3 matching 10 bases. Germline trimming cut 0 bases from V and 3 bases from J; bases unmatched to any gene: 19. Germline CDR1 and CDR2: TSWWSYY and QGS. There are 21 residues in the CDR3. The CDR3 DNA reads TGTGCTCTTGGGGAACTTCGTCCCCCTACACAATACTGGGGGATGCCCGATAAACTCATCTTT. Translating it yields CALGELRPPTQYWGMPDKLIF.

This clone occurred many times. The protein here is the DNA translation, as the TCRdb protein differs from it at residue 10. The rearrangement links TRDV2 to TRDJ3; D is possibly TRDD3 (5 bases). Germline V CDR1 and CDR2: GEAIGNYY, EKD. Trimming left V 0 bases short and J 0 bases short, with 20 bases between. This CDR3 is 21 amino acids long. The CDR3 loop is CACDTAEGGVPGSWDTRQMFF. DNA for the CDR3: TGTGCCTGTGACACCGCGGAAGGGGGGGTCCCAGGCTCCTGGGACACCCGACAGATGTTTTTC.

This clone showed up just a few times. The TCRdb protein comes from a much larger clone and disagrees with this DNA's translation at residue 11, likely due to a read error; the protein given here is derived from the DNA. As DNA, the CDR3 is TGTGCCTGTGACACCGGCTACTGGGGGATACACCCCGATAAACTCATCTTT. Translation: CACDTGYWGIHPDKLIF. The V and J genes are TRDV2 and TRDJ1, with 12 bases matching TRDD3. CDR3 size: 17 residues. V trimming: 0 bases; J trimming: 3 bases; junction bases outside the gene matches: 7. Germline CDR1 GEAIGNYY, CDR2 EKD.

Worth noting for this clone: The mismatch at residue 8 between this DNA's translation and the TCRdb protein of a much larger clone likely reflects a read error; the protein shown is translated from the DNA. This chain uses TRDV3 with TRDJ1; 7 bases align to TRDD3. The J gene, not given by TCRdb, was assigned here from a germline match of the nucleotide sequence. V shed 2 bases and J 2 bases; nucleotides not matched to a gene: 17. CDR1 is TVYSNPD, CDR2 GDNSRS, per germline (reference sequence). CDR3 length: 17 amino acids. CDR3 nucleotides: TGTGCCTTTTTACTGTCCTGGAGGATACGGTGGACCGATAAACTCATCTTT. It specifies CAFLLSWRIRWTDKLIF.

This clone has at least ten counts. This rearrangement joins TRDV2 to TRDJ1; 10 nucleotides agree with TRDD3. CDR1 is GEAIGNYY and CDR2 is EKD in the germline V gene. With V trimmed by 2 bases and J by 0 bases, 17 bases remained unmatched. This CDR3 region has 20 residues. The DNA of the CDR3 is TGTGCCTGTGACAGTTTACTGGGGGATCGTGAAGGGGAGGACACCGATAAACTCATCTTT. Its translation is CACDSLLGDREGEDTDKLIF.

As to this clone: Given a far larger clone just one base away, this is likely a sequencing read error. The V gene call is TRDV1, and the J gene call is absent. Germline loops: CDR1 TSWWSYY, CDR2 QGS. This CDR3 is built from 12 residues. The CDR3 spells CALGGPTTKLIF. For the CDR3, the DNA is TGTGCTCTTGGCGGACCTACAACTAAGCTCATCTTT.

With regard to this clone: The TCRdb record carries a much larger clone's protein, which differs from this DNA's translation at residue 7; a read error is the likely cause, and the protein listed here is the DNA translation. The CDR3 sequence: CACAPRSLRRGDRFLPKYTDKLIF. The DNA of the CDR3 is TGTGCCTGTGCCCCCCGCTCCCTACGAAGGGGGGATAGGTTCTTGCCTAAGTACACCGATAAACTCATCTTT. This chain connects TRDV2 to TRDJ1, with TRDD3 matching over 8 bases. TCRdb supplies no J gene; here it was assigned by aligning the nucleotide sequence to germline. Losses at the gene ends were 5 bases for V and 0 bases for J; bases not matched to a gene: 34. Germline loops: CDR1 GEAIGNYY, CDR2 EKD. The CDR3 covers 24 residues.

This clone has just a few counts. This DNA's translation and the protein TCRdb lists, from a much larger clone, do not match at residue 9, likely due to a read error; the protein shown is translated from the DNA. V usage is TRDV1 and J usage is TRDJ1; D ambiguous. The V and J ends lost 2 bases and 7 bases respectively, with 17 bases between them. The V gene's germline CDR1 is TSWWSYY and CDR2 QGS. The CDR3 runs to 15 residues. The CDR3 DNA reads as TGTGCTCTTGGGGAAATACTGAATCAGGGGCCTAAACTCATCTTT. Amino acids: CALGEILNQGPKLIF.